This T cell receptor (beta chain) was profiled in a study of radiation and T cells in renal cell carcinoma. About the study: Nephrectomy followed 15 Gy stereotactic body radiation by 4 weeks.

Time point indicated: baseline pretreatment blood. Noted treatment: 15 Gy SBRT to primary tumor, nephrectomy 4 weeks later. The patient's renal cell carcinoma had clear cell pathology. Clones were read by immunoSEQ multiplex PCR, and TCRdb kept only the in-frame ones, dropping some. The sample consists of about 140,000 clones, around four fifths of them appearing once. Study results and caveats: Top tumor clonotypes rose in blood 2 weeks post-radiation, then contracted. Pretreatment tumor biopsies were lacking, so baseline clonotypes are unknown.

V lost 5 bases, J lost 7 bases, and 6 bases stayed unmatched. The CDR3 is 14 residues long. Germline loops: CDR1 LGHNA, CDR2 YNFKEQ. Worth noting for this clone: Its antigen is not identified.

The V and J genes are TRBV4-2 and TRBJ1-4; the match to TRBD1 covers 8 bases. This specimen was blood, taken from a patient whose treatment included radiotherapy and nephrectomy. This TCR was recovered from a woman in her forties or fifties with renal cell carcinoma. This CDR3 reads CASSADRESEKLFF. DNA for the CDR3: TGTGCCAGCAGCGCGGACAGGGAGAGTGAAAAACTGTTTTTT.